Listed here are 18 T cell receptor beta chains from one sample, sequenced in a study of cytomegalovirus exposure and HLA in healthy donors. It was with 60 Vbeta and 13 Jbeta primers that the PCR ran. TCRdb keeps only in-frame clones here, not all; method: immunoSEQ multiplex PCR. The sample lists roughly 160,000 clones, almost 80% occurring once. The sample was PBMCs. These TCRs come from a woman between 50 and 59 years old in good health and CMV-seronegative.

The CDR3 nucleotides read TGTGCCAGCAGCCCCCGACAGCCGAGTTACGAGCAGTACTTC. Translation: CASSPRQPSYEQYF. The V and J genes are TRBV9 and TRBJ2-7; weak D call: TRBD1 (5 bases). Germline V lookup: CDR1 SGDLS, CDR2 YYNGEE. The CDR3 runs to 14 residues. V was pared by 4 bases and J by 4 bases, with 15 bases between.

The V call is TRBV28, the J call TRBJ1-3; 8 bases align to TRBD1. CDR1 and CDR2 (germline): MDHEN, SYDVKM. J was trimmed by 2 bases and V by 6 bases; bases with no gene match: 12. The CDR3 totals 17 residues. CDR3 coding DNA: TGTGCCAGCAGCATGGGGCAGGGGGCAGGCGCTGGAAACACCATATATTTT. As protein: CASSMGQGAGAGNTIYF.

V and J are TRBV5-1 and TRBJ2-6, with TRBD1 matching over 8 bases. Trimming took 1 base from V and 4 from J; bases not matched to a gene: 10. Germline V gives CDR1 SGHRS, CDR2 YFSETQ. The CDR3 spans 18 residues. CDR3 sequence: CASSLLPGQAQGANVLTF. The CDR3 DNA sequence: TGCGCCAGCAGCTTGCTCCCGGGACAGGCACAGGGGGCCAACGTCCTGACTTTC.

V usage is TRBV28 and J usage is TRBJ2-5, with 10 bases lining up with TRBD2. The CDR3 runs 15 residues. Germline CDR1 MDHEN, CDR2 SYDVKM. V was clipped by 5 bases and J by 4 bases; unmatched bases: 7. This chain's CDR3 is CASSPSGRGGETQYF. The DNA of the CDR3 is TGTGCCAGCAGTCCCAGCGGGAGGGGAGGAGAGACCCAGTACTTC. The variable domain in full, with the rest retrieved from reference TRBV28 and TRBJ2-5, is DVKVTQSSRYLVKRTGEKVFLECVQDMDHENMFWYRQDPGLGLRLIYFSYDVKMKEKGDIPEGYSVSREKKERFSLILESASTNQTSMYLCASSPSGRGGETQYFGPGTRLLVL.

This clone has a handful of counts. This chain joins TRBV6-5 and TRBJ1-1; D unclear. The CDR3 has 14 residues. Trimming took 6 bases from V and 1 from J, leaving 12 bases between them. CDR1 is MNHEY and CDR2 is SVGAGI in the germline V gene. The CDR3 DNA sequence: TGTGCCAGCAGACCGCCCGAGGGGAACACTGAAGCTTTCTTT. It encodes CASRPPEGNTEAFF.

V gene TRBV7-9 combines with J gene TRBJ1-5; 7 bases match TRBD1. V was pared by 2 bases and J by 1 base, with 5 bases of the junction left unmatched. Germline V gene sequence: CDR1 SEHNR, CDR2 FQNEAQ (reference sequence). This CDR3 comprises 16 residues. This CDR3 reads CASSLWDRVSNQPQHF. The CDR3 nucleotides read TGTGCCAGCAGCTTATGGGACAGAGTAAGCAATCAGCCCCAGCATTTT.

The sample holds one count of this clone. This chain's CDR3 is CASSGGTRTEAFF. CDR3 nucleotides: TGTGCCAGCAGTGGCGGGACTAGGACGGAAGCTTTCTTT. The chain combines TRBV6-1 with TRBJ1-1; the D gene is possibly TRBD1 (5 bases). The V gene's germline CDR1 is MNHNS and CDR2 SASEGT. Trimming cost V 4 bases and J 8 bases, with 14 bases left between them. This CDR3 spans 13 amino acids.

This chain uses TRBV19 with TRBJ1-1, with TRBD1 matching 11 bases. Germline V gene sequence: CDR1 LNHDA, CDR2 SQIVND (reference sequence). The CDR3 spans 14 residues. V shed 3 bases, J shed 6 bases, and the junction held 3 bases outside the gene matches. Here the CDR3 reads CASSIGQGASEAFF. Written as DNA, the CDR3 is TGTGCCAGTAGTATCGGACAGGGGGCCTCTGAAGCTTTCTTT.

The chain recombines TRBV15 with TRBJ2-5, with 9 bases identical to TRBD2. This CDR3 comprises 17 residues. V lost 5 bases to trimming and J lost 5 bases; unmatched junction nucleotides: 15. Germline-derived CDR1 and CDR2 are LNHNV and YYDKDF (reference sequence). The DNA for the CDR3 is TGTGCCACCAGCCCTCAGGGGGTAGCGGGAGAGCGGGAGACCCAGTACTTC. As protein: CATSPQGVAGERETQYF.

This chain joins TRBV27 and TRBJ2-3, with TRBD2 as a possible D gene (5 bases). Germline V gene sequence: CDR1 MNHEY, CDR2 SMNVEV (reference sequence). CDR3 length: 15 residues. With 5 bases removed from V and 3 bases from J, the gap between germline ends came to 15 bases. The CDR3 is CASSIRPRDTDTQYF. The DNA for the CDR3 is TGTGCCAGCAGTATCCGGCCACGGGATACAGATACGCAGTATTTT.

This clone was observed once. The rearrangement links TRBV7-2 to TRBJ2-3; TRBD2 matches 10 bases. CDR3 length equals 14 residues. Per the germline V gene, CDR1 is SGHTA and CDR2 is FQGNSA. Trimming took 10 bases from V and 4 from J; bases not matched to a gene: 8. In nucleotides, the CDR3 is TGTGCCACCGGAGCGGGGGGGCATGCAGATACGCAGTATTTT. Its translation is CATGAGGHADTQYF.

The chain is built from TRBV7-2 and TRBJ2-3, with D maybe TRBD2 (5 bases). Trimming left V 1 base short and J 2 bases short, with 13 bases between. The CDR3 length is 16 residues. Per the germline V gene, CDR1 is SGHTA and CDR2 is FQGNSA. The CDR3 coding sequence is TGTGCCAGCAGCTTAGGTCTCGGACTCATCACAGATACGCAGTATTTT. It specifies CASSLGLGLITDTQYF.

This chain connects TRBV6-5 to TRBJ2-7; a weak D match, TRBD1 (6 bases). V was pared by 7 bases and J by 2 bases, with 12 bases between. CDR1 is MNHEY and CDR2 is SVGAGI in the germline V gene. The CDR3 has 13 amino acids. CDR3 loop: CASTRQVPYEQYF. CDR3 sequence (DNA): TGTGCCAGCACCCGACAGGTACCCTACGAGCAGTACTTC.

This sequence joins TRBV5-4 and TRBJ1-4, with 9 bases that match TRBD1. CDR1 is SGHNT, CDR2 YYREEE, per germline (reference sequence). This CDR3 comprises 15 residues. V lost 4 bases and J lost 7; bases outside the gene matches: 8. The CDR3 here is CASSLPGQGSEKLFF. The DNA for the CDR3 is TGTGCCAGCAGCCTGCCGGGACAGGGTAGTGAAAAACTGTTTTTT.

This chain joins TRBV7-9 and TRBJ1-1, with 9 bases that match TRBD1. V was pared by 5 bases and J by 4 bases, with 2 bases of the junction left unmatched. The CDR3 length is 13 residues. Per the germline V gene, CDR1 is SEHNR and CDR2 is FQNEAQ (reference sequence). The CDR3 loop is CASSRDRVTEAFF. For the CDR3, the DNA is TGTGCCAGCAGCCGGGACAGGGTCACTGAAGCTTTCTTT.

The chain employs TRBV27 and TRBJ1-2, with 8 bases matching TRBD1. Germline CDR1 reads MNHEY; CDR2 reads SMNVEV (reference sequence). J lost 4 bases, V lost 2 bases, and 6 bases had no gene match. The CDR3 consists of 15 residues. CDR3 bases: TGTGCCAGCAGTTTAGGACAGGGATCATTCTATGGCTACACCTTC. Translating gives CASSLGQGSFYGYTF.

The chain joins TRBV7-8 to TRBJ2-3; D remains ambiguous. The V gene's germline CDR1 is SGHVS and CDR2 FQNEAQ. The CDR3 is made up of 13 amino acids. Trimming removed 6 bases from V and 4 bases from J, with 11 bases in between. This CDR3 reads CASSSRWADTQYF. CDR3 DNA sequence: TGTGCCAGCAGTTCCAGGTGGGCAGATACGCAGTATTTT.

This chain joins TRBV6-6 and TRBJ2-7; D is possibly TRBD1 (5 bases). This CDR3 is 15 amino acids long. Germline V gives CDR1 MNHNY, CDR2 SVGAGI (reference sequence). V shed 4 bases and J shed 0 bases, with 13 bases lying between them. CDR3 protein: CASSSAGISSYEQYF. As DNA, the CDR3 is TGTGCCAGCAGTTCGGCAGGGATAAGCTCCTACGAGCAGTACTTC.